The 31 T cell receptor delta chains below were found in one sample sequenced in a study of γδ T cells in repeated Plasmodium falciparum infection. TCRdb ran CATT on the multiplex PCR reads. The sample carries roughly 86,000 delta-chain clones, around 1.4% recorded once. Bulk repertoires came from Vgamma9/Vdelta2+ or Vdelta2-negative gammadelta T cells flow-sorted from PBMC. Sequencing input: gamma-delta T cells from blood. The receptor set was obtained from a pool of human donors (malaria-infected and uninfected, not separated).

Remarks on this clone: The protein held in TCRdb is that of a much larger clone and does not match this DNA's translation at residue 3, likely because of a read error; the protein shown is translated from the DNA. This CDR3 is CAPGELGVRSFLRLGMPPNPSDKLIF. The CDR3 DNA sequence: TGTGCTCCTGGGGAACTAGGAGTCAGGAGCTTCCTACGGCTGGGGATGCCACCCAACCCATCCGATAAACTCATCTTT. This rearrangement joins TRDV1 to TRDJ1, with 8 bases aligning to TRDD2. In the absence of a J gene in TCRdb, the DNA was matched to germline to assign it here. Per the germline V gene, CDR1 is TSWWSYY and CDR2 is QGS. The CDR3 extends over 26 amino acids.

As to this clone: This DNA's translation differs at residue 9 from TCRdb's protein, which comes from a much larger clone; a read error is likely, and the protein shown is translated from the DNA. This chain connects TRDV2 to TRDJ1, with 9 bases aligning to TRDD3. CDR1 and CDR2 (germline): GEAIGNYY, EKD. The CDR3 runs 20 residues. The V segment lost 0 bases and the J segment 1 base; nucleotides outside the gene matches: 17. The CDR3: CACDTVPTAGGFMATDKLIF. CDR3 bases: TGTGCCTGTGACACCGTCCCCACGGCTGGGGGATTTATGGCCACCGATAAACTCATCTTT.

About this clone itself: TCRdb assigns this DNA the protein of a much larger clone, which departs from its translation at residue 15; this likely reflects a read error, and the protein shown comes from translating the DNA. The CDR3 protein is CACDTGIYALGTQRHTDKLIF. In DNA form, the CDR3 reads TGTGCCTGTGACACCGGAATCTACGCGCTGGGGACTCAGAGGCACACCGATAAACTCATCTTT. The genes are TRDV2 and TRDJ1, with TRDD3 as a possible D gene (6 bases). Germline matching of the DNA provided the J gene here, since TCRdb leaves it blank. Looked up from germline, CDR1 is GEAIGNYY and CDR2 is EKD. The CDR3 is 21 residues long. V lost 0 bases, J lost 0 bases, and 28 bases lay in between.

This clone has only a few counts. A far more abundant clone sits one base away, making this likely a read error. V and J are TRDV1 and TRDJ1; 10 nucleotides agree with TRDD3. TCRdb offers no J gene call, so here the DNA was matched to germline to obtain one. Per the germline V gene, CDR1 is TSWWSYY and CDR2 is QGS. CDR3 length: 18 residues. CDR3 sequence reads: CALGELWFLGDRDDKLIF. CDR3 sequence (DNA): TGCGCTCTTGGGGAACTGTGGTTTCTGGGGGATAGGGACGATAAACTCATCTTT.

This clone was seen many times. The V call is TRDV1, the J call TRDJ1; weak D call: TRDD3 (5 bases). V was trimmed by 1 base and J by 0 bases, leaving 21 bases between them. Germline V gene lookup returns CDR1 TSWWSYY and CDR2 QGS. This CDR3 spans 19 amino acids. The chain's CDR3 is CALGEPLFAGGLYTDKLIF. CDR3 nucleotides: TGTGCTCTTGGGGAACCCCTCTTCGCCGGGGGCCTCTACACCGATAAACTCATCTTT.

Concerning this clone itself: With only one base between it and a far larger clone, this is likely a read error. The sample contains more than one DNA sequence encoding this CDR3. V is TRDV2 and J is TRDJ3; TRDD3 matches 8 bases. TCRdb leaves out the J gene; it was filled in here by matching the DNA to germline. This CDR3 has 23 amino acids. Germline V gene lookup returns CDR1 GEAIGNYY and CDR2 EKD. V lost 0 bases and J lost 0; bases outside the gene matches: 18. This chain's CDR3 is CACDTGGTGGVHLSSWDTRQMFF. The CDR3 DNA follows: TGTGCCTGTGACACCGGAGGTACTGGGGGGGTTCATCTGAGCTCCTGGGACACCCGACAGATGTTTTTC.

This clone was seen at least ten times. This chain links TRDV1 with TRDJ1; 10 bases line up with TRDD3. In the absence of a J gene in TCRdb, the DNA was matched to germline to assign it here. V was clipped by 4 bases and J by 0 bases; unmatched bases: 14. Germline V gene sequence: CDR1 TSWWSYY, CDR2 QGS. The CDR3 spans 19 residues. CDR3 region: CALGVEERGIRSYTDKLIF. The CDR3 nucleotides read TGTGCTCTTGGGGTCGAAGAACGGGGGATACGTTCGTACACCGATAAACTCATCTTT.

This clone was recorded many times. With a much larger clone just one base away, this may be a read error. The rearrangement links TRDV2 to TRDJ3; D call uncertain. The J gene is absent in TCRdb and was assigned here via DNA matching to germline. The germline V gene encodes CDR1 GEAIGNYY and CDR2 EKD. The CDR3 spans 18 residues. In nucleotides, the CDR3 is TGTGCCTATGACCCCCTCGTCGTGAGCTCCTGGGACACCCGACAGATGTTTTTC. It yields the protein CAYDPLVVSSWDTRQMFF.

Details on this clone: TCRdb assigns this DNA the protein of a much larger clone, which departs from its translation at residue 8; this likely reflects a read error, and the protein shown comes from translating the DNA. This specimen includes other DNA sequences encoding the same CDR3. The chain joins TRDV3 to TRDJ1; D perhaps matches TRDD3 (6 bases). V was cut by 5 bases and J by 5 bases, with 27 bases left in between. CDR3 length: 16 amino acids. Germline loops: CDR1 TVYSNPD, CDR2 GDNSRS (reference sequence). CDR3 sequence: CAVFGLRVDTLDKLIF. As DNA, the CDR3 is TGTGCCGTTTTTGGCCTTCGGGTGGATACCCTTGATAAACTCATCTTT.

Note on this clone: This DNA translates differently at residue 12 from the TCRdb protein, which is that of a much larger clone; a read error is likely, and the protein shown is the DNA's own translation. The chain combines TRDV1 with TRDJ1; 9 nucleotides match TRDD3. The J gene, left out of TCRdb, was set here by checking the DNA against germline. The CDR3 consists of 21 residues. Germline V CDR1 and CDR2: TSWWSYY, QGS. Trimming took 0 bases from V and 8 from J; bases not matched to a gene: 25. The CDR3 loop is CALGELNNIYNPLGDREKLIF. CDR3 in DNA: TGTGCTCTTGGGGAACTTAATAATATTTATAATCCCCTGGGGGATCGGGAAAAACTCATCTTT.

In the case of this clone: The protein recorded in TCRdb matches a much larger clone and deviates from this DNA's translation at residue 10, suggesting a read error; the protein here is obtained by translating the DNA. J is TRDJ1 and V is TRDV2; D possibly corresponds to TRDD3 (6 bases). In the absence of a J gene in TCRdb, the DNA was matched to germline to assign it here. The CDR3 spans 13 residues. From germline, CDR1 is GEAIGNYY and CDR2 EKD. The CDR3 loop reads CACDPLGIDRLIF. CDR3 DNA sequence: TGTGCCTGTGACCCTCTGGGGATCGATAGACTCATCTTT.

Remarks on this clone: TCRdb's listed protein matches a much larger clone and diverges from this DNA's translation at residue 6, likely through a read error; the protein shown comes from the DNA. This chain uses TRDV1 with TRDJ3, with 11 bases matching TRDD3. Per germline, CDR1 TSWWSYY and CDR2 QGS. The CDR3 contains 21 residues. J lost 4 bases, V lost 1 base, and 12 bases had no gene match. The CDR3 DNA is TGTGCTCTTGGGGAACCACCTACAGGGTGGGGGATACGATGGGACACCCGACAGATGTTTTTC. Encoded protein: CALGEPPTGWGIRWDTRQMFF.

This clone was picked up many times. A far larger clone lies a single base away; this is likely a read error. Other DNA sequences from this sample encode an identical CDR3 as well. The CDR3 loop is CACDTVQGAKNFQGEGDKLIF. The DNA for the CDR3 is TGTGCCTGTGACACTGTTCAAGGGGCTAAAAATTTCCAGGGCGAGGGCGATAAACTCATCTTT. The rearrangement links TRDV2 to TRDJ1; D remains ambiguous. As TCRdb names no J gene, one was assigned here on the basis of a DNA match to germline. V was shortened by 1 base and J by 4 bases, with 33 bases between the two germline ends. The CDR3 sequence is 21 residues long. Germline V CDR1 and CDR2: GEAIGNYY, EKD.

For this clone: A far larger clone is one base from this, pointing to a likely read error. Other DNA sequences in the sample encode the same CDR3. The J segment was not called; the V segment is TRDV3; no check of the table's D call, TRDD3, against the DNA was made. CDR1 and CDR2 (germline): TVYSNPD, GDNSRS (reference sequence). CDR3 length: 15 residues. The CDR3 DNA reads TGTGCCTTTAGTTGGGGGATACTACTACTCGATAAACTCATTTTT. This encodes CAFSWGILLLDKLIF.

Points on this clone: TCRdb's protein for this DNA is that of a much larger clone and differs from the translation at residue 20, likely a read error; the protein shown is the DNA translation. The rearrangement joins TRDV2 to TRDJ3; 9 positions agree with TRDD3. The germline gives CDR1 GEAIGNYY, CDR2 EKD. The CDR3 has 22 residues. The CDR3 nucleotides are TGTGCCTGTGACACCGGACAACTGGGGGACCCGAGAACGTACTGGGACACCCGACAGATATTTTTC. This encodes CACDTGQLGDPRTYWDTRQIFF.

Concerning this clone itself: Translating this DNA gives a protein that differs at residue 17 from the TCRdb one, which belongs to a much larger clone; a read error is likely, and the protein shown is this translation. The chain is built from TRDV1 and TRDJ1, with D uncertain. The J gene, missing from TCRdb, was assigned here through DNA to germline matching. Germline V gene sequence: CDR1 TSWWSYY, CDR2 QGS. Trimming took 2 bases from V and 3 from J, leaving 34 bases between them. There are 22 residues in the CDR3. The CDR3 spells CALGEGHRPLLRPSPYADKLIF. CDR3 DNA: TGTGCTCTTGGGGAAGGGCATCGGCCCCTGCTGAGACCCTCACCGTACGCCGATAAACTCATCTTT.

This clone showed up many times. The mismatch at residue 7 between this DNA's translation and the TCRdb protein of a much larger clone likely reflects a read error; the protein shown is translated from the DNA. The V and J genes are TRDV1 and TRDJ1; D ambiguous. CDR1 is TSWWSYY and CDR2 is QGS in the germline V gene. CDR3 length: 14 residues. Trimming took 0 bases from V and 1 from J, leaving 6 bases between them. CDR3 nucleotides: TGTGCTCTTGGGGAACTAAGTGCCACCGATAAACTCATCTTT. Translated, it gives CALGELSATDKLIF.

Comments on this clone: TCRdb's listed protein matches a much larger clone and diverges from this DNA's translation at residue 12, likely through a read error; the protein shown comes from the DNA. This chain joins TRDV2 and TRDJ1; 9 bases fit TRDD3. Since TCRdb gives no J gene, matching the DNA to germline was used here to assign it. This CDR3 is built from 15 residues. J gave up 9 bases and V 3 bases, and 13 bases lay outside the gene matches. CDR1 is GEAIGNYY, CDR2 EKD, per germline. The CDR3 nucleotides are TGTGCCTGTGACGGGATACTGGGGGACACCTCGGAACTCATCTTT. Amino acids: CACDGILGDTSELIF.

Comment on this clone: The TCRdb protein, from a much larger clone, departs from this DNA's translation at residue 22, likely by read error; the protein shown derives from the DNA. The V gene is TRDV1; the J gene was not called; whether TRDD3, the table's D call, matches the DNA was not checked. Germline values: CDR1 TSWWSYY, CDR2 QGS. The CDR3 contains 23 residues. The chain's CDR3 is CALGECGHPNVLGDTLYTDKLTF. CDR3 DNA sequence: TGTGCTCTTGGGGAATGTGGACACCCTAATGTACTGGGGGATACACTTTACACCGATAAACTCACCTTT.

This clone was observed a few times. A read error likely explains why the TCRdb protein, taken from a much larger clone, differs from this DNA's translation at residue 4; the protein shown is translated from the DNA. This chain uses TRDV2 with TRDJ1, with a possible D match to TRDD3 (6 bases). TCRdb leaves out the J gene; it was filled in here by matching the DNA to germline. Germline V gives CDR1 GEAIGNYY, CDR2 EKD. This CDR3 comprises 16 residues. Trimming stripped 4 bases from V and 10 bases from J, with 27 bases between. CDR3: CACEDMSPGRDRGLIF. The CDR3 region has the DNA TGTGCCTGTGAAGACATGTCCCCGGGACGGGATAGGGGACTCATCTTT.

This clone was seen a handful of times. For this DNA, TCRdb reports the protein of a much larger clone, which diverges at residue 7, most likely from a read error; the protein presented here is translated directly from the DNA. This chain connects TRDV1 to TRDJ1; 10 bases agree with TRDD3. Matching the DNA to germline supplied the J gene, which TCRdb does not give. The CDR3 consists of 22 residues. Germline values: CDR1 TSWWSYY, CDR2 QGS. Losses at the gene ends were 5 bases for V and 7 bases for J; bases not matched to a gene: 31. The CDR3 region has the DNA TGTGCTCTTGGGAAGAGTCTACCTAATGGTGTAAGAGTACTGGGGGATGGGGTTAAACTCATCTTT. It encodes CALGKSLPNGVRVLGDGVKLIF.

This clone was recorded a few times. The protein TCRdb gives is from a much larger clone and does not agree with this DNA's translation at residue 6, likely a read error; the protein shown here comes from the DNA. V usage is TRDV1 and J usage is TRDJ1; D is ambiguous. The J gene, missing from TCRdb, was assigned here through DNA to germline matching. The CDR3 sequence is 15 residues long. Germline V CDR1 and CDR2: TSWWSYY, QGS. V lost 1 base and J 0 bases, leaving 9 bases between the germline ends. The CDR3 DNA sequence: TGTGCTCTTGGGGAACCTTGGTTGTACACCGATAAACTCATCTTT. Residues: CALGEPWLYTDKLIF.

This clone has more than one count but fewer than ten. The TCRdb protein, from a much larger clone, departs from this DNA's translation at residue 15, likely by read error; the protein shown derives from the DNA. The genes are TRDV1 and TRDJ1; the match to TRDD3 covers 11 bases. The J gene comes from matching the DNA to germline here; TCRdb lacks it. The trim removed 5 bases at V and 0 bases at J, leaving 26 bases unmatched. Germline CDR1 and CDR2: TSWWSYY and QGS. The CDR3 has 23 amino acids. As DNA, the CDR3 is TGTGCTCTTGGGACCGCAATTCCGCACTGGGGGATATTCACACCCATTTACACCGATAAACTCATCTTT. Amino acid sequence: CALGTAIPHWGIFTPIYTDKLIF.

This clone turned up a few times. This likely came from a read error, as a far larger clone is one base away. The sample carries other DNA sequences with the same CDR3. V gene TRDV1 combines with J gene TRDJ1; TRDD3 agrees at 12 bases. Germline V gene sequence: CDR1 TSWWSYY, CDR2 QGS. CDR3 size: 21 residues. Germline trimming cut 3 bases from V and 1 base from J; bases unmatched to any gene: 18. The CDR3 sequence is CALGDPPRGLGDTMRTDKLIF. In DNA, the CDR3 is TGTGCTCTTGGGGACCCCCCTCGAGGGCTGGGGGATACGATGCGCACCGATAAACTCATCTTT.

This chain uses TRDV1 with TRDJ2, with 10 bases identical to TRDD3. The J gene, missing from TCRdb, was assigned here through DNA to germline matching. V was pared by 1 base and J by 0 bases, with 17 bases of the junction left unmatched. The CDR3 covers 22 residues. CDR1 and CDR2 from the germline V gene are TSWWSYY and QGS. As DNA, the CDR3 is TGTGCTCTTGGGGAACGGTCCCCACTGGGGGATGTTTCCTCAGCTTTGACAGCACAACTCTTCTTT. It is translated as CALGERSPLGDVSSALTAQLFF.

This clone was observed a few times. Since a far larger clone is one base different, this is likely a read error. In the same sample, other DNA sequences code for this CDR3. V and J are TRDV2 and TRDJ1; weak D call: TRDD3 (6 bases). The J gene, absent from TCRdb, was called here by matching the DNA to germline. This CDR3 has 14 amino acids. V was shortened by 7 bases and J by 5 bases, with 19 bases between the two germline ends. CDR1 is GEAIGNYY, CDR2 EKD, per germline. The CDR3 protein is CACDAIGGKDKLIF. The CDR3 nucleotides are TGTGCCTGCGACGCCATAGGGGGAAAGGATAAACTCATCTTT.

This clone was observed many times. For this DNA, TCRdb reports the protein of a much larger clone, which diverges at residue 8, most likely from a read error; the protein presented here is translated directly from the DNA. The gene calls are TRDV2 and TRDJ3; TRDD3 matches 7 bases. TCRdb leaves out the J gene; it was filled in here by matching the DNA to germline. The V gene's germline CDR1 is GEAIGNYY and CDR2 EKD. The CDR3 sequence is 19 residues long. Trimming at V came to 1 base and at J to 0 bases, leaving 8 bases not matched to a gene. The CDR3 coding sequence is TGTGCCTGTGACACTGGGGGACTCGGGAGCTCCTGGGACACCCGACAGATGTTTTTC. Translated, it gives CACDTGGLGSSWDTRQMFF.

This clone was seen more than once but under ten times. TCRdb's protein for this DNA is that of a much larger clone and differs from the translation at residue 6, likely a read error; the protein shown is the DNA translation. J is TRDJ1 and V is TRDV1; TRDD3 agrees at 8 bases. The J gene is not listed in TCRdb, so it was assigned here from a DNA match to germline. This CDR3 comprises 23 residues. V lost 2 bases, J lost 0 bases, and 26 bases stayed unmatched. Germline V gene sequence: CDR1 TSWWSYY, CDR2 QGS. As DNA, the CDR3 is TGTGCTCTTGGGGAATTTCTCTGGGCAACTGGTGGTTGGGGGATTTTTTACACCGATAAACTCATCTTT. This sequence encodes CALGEFLWATGGWGIFYTDKLIF.

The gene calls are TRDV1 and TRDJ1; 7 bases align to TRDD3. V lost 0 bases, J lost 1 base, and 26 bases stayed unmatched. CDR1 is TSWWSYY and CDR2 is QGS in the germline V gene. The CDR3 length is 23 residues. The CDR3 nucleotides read TGTGCTCTTGGGGAACTAGTCTCGAGAGGGACCCCCTGGGGGGTAGGGACCACCGATAAACTCATCTTT. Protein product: CALGELVSRGTPWGVGTTDKLIF.

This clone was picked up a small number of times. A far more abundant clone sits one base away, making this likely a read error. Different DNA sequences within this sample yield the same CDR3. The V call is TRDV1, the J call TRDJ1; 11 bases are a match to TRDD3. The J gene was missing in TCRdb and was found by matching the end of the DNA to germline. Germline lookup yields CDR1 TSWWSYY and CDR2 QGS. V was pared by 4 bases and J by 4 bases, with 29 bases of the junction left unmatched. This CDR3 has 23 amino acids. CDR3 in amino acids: CALGARIPRLRTLFWGILDKLIF. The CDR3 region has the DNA TGTGCTCTTGGGGCCCGAATTCCCCGACTACGTACCCTCTTCTGGGGGATACTCGATAAACTCATCTTT.

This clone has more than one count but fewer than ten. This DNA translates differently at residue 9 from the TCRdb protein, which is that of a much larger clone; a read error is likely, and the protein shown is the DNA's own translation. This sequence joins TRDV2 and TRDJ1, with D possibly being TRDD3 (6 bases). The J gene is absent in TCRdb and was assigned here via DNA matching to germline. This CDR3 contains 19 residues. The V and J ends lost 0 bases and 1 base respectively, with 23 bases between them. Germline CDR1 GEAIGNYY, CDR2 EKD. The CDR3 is CACDTLGGGTEGVTDKLIF. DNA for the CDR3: TGTGCCTGTGACACCCTCGGTGGGGGTACCGAGGGGGTCACCGATAAACTCATCTTT.